This section outlines one T cell receptor (beta chain) sequence together with its context. Profiling relied on immunoSEQ multiplex PCR, and the TCRdb table lists in-frame clones only, not all of them. The table lists under 95,000 clones, roughly 94% of them singletons. This sample was included in a study of technical replicates of blood from a few donors. The V end lost 1 base, the J end lost 4 bases, and 13 bases lay between the germline ends. Germline V gives CDR1 MNHEY, CDR2 SVGAGI. The length of the CDR3 is 15 residues. The clonotype was recovered from a human donor in good health. Sequencing input: T cells isolated from PBMCs. This sequence joins TRBV6-5 and TRBJ1-2; the D is unclear. The CDR3 here is CASSYYVADLYGYTF. In DNA, the CDR3 is TGTGCCAGCAGTTACTACGTGGCGGATCTCTATGGCTACACCTTC.